The present entry profiles one TCR beta chain with its context. The source of the sample is a study of blood T cell repertoires in COVID-19. For the study at large: T cells, B-cell-depleted T cells, or PBMCs provided the cDNA or gDNA that served as material.

Clinical history reported by participants formed the basis on which cohorts were assigned. Sequenced by immunoSEQ multiplex PCR; TCRdb stores in-frame clones only, minus some. Of under 200,000 clones in the sample, approximately 81% were seen once. Germline lookup yields CDR1 SQVTM and CDR2 ANQGSEA. This CDR3 has 13 amino acids. Trimming at V came to 7 bases and at J to 7 bases, leaving 7 bases not matched to a gene. The sequencing sample was made of PBMCs or T cells enriched from blood (not recorded which). J is TRBJ1-4 and V is TRBV29-1; 9 bases map to TRBD1. This receptor was taken from a woman in her thirties or forties with acute COVID-19. For the CDR3, the DNA is TGCAGCGCTGGGGGACAGGGAAGTGAAAAACTGTTTTTT. The encoded protein is CSAGGQGSEKLFF.